The rows below give T cell receptor beta chains drawn from one sample of a study of T cells after yellow fever vaccination. TCRdb independently ran MiXCR on the 5' RACE reads; one entry per CDR3 protein. Of some 150,000 distinct CDR3 sequences in the sample, approximately 6.6% were seen once. The specimen was CD4+ T cells sorted from PBMCs, collected 10 days after the yellow fever booster vaccination. Every receptor here comes from a man under 40 who received the YFV17D yellow fever vaccine. Both conserved end residues are part of each CDR3. A D gene is named only where the DNA matches it firmly. Size values are once, few and many counts, or a class for expanded clones, and some rows have none.

D	V	J	size	CDR3	DNA
.	TRBV28	TRBJ2-3	many	CASNQGLDTQYF	TGTGCCAGCAATCAGGGGTTGGATACGCAGTATTTT
.	TRBV12-3/TRBV12-4	TRBJ2-1	many	CASRRVYNEQFF	TGTGCCAGCCGGAGGGTATACAATGAGCAGTTCTTC
.	TRBV5-1	TRBJ2-5	many	CASSFKETQYF	TGCGCCAGCAGCTTCAAAGAGACCCAGTACTTC
TRBD2	TRBV6-7	TRBJ2-3	.	CAASYSGKADTQYF	TGTGCGGCCAGTTATAGCGGGAAGGCGGATACGCAGTATTTT
TRBD2	TRBV20-1	TRBJ2-1	many	CSARDRGLADYNEQFF	TGCAGTGCTAGAGACCGGGGACTAGCAGATTACAATGAGCAGTTCTTC
.	TRBV4-1	TRBJ2-7	.	CASSRGPEQYF	TGCGCCAGCAGCCGCGGTCCCGAGCAGTACTTC
TRBD2	TRBV4-2	TRBJ2-3	many	CASSQLAGQLTDTQYF	TGTGCCAGCAGCCAATTAGCGGGTCAATTGACAGATACGCAGTATTTT
.	TRBV7-2	TRBJ2-1	many	CASSLGLNNEQFF	TGTGCCAGCAGCTTAGGTCTGAACAATGAGCAGTTCTTC
.	TRBV6-1	TRBJ2-1	many	CASSEESSYNEQFF	TGTGCCAGCAGTGAGGAGAGCTCCTACAATGAGCAGTTCTTC
.	TRBV5-4	TRBJ2-7	.	CASSSGLGRSGLPTYEQYF	TGTGCCAGCAGCTCCGGTTTAGGCAGATCCGGGTTGCCAACCTACGAGCAGTACTTC
.	TRBV5-1	TRBJ2-6	many	CASSTATGAGANVLTF	TGCGCCAGCAGCACCGCAACAGGAGCTGGGGCCAACGTCCTGACTTTC
.	TRBV2	TRBJ2-7	few	CASSPGYSGGEQYF	TGTGCCAGCAGCCCGGGATACTCTGGGGGGGAGCAGTACTTC
.	TRBV5-5	TRBJ2-7	many	CASSLQGFREQYF	TGTGCCAGCAGCTTGCAAGGGTTCCGCGAGCAGTACTTC
TRBD2	TRBV7-8	TRBJ2-1	few	CASSTGTSGLLPSRQGSYNEQFF	TGTGCCAGCAGCACAGGGACTAGCGGCCTCCTCCCGTCCCGGCAGGGCTCCTACAATGAGCAGTTCTTC
TRBD2	TRBV5-1	TRBJ2-5	.	CASSLRLAVETQYF	TGCGCCAGCAGCTTGAGACTAGCGGTAGAGACCCAGTACTTC
TRBD2	TRBV6-5	TRBJ2-1	many	CASSYSTTSGYNEQFF	TGTGCCAGCAGTTACTCGACGACTAGCGGATACAATGAGCAGTTCTTC
.	TRBV28	TRBJ2-5	many	CASSLERVQYF	TGTGCCAGCAGTTTAGAGAGGGTCCAGTACTTC
.	TRBV7-9	TRBJ2-7	many	CASRSVLAYEQYF	TGTGCCAGCAGATCCGTATTAGCCTACGAGCAGTACTTC
.	TRBV9	TRBJ2-2	many	CASSVDSDRYTGELFF	TGTGCCAGCAGCGTAGATAGCGACAGATACACCGGGGAGCTGTTTTTT
.	TRBV7-9	TRBJ2-5	many	CASSLGVGQETQYF	TGTGCCAGCAGCTTAGGGGTAGGGCAAGAGACCCAGTACTTC
.	TRBV4-2	TRBJ2-1	many	CASSQDRTGSYEQFF	TGTGCCAGCAGCCAAGATCGGACCGGGAGCTATGAGCAGTTCTTC
TRBD1	TRBV12-3/TRBV12-4	TRBJ1-1	many	CASKVGSDRGRSEAFF	TGTGCCAGCAAAGTTGGCTCAGACAGGGGAAGGTCTGAAGCTTTCTTT
.	TRBV29-1	TRBJ1-2	many	CSVEASGGYTF	TGCAGCGTTGAAGCTAGTGGGGGCTACACCTTC